The 20 T cell receptor beta chains listed next were all sequenced from one sample in a study of siplizumab effects on memory and regulatory T cells. Clones were read by immunoSEQ multiplex PCR, and TCRdb kept only the in-frame ones, dropping some. The data contain approximately 82,000 clones, around 90% of them seen just once; the ten biggest clones take up approximately 1.4%. The specimen was Tregs sorted from blood. The receptors come from a human donor in good health.

The chain employs TRBV5-1 and TRBJ1-2, with D possibly matching TRBD1 (6 bases). V was shortened by 5 bases and J by 6 bases, with 14 bases between the two germline ends. CDR1 SGHRS and CDR2 YFSETQ come from the germline V gene. The CDR3 sequence is 13 residues long. CDR3 coding DNA: TGCGCCAGCAGTCTGTGGGGGGCGGATGGCTACACCTTC. Protein product: CASSLWGADGYTF.

The chain combines TRBV9 with TRBJ1-6; 7 bases line up with TRBD1. V dropped 0 bases and J dropped 6; count of bases not matched to a gene: 15. The CDR3 runs to 19 residues. Germline values: CDR1 SGDLS, CDR2 YYNGEE. In nucleotides, the CDR3 is TGTGCCAGCAGCGTAGGCCTGTCAGGGGGACTTCCATCTAATTCACCCCTCCACTTT. Translated, it gives CASSVGLSGGLPSNSPLHF.

The chain combines TRBV23-1 with TRBJ1-1, with a weak D call TRBD1 (5 bases). TRBV23-1 is noted as an ORF with a role that remains uncertain. The V end was cut by 7 bases, the J end by 10 bases, with 22 bases between. The CDR3 has 14 amino acids. Written as DNA, the CDR3 is TGCGCCAGCACCTTCGTACGGGACCGTCGATTAGCTTTCTTT. Translating gives CASTFVRDRRLAFF.

The rearrangement links TRBV7-3 to TRBJ2-5; 10 bases match TRBD2. The germline V gene encodes CDR1 SGHTA and CDR2 FQGTGA. V shed 6 bases and J 1 base; nucleotides not matched to a gene: 5. The CDR3 is 15 residues long. This chain's CDR3 is CASSPSGGPQETQYF. CDR3 nucleotide sequence: TGTGCCAGCAGTCCTAGCGGGGGCCCCCAAGAGACCCAGTACTTC. The whole variable domain, filled in from reference TRBV7-3 and TRBJ2-5, reads GAGVSQTPSNKVTEKGKYVELRCDPISGHTALYWYRQSLGQGPEFLIYFQGTGAADDSGLPNDRFFAVRPEGSVSTLKIQRTERGDSAVYLCASSPSGGPQETQYFGPGTRLLVL.

The V gene is TRBV28, the J gene TRBJ1-5; possible D gene TRBD1, 5 bases. Germline CDR1 and CDR2: MDHEN and SYDVKM. This CDR3 is built from 13 residues. V was trimmed by 8 bases and J by 6 bases, leaving 14 bases between them. The CDR3 nucleotides are TGTGCCAGCCGAAGAACAGGAGGTCAGCCCCAGCATTTT. This translates into CASRRTGGQPQHF.

The genes are TRBV6-1 and TRBJ2-6; D may be TRBD1 (6 bases). CDR1 and CDR2 (germline): MNHNS, SASEGT. Between the trimmed V and J ends, which lost 5 bases and 1 base, there was a span of 6 bases. The CDR3 runs 14 residues. In DNA, the CDR3 is TGTGCCAGCAGTCAGGGGTCTGGGGCCAACGTCCTGACTTTC. Its translation: CASSQGSGANVLTF.

This chain connects TRBV2 to TRBJ1-3, with D uncertain. This CDR3 has 12 residues. The germline gives CDR1 SNHLY, CDR2 FYNNEI. The ends were cut back, 4 bases at V and 6 bases at J, with 7 bases in the middle. The CDR3 DNA reads as TGTGCCAGCAGTGGAGGAGTAAACACCATATATTTT. It specifies CASSGGVNTIYF.

This clone is judged medium-sized. The genes are TRBV5-4 and TRBJ2-2; no definite D call. V was shortened by 0 bases and J by 0 bases, with 6 bases between the two germline ends. This CDR3 is 15 amino acids long. Germline V CDR1 and CDR2: SGHNT, YYREEE (reference sequence). The CDR3 DNA reads TGTGCCAGCAGCTTGGGAACCGCGAACACCGGGGAGCTGTTTTTT. It specifies CASSLGTANTGELFF.

This clone appeared a few times. This chain connects TRBV5-4 to TRBJ1-2; tentatively, D is TRBD1 (5 bases). CDR3 length: 13 residues. CDR1 and CDR2 from the germline V gene are SGHNT and YYREEE (reference sequence). Trimming took 0 bases from V and 5 from J, leaving 8 bases between them. CDR3 residues: CASSLGGSYGYTF. Written as DNA, the CDR3 is TGTGCCAGCAGCTTGGGGGGGAGTTATGGCTACACCTTC.

V gene TRBV9 combines with J gene TRBJ2-5, with 7 bases fitting TRBD1. The J call may be faulty, since TRBJ2-7 better matches the DNA end. Per germline, CDR1 SGDLS and CDR2 YYNGEE. This CDR3 contains 12 residues. CDR3 bases: TGTGCCAGCAGCGTCACAGGGGTCGAGCAGTACTTC. Translated: CASSVTGVEQYF.

This chain connects TRBV30 to TRBJ1-6; perhaps TRBD1 as D (5 bases). Germline assignment: CDR1 GTSNPN and CDR2 SVGIG (reference sequence). The CDR3 covers 15 residues. The V end lost 4 bases, the J end lost 7 bases, and 17 bases lay between the germline ends. In DNA, the CDR3 is TGTGCCTGGAATTTCGGGGCGGGGGGGAATTCACCCCTCCACTTT. Its protein product is CAWNFGAGGNSPLHF.

The genes are TRBV15 and TRBJ1-3; no definite D call. V was shortened by 0 bases and J by 2 bases, with 11 bases between the two germline ends. Germline V gene data show CDR1 as LNHNV and CDR2 as YYDKDF (reference sequence). The CDR3 totals 16 residues. In nucleotides, the CDR3 is TGTGCCACCAGCAGAGATACGTTGTTGGCTGGAAACACCATATATTTT. Amino acids: CATSRDTLLAGNTIYF.

The CDR3 DNA sequence: TGTGCCAGCAGCTTAAAGACAGGGTTTATCTATGGCTACACCTTC. Translated: CASSLKTGFIYGYTF. The chain combines TRBV11-2 with TRBJ1-2; 7 bases fit TRBD1. CDR1 is SGHAT, CDR2 FQNNGV, per germline. V gave up 2 bases and J gave up 4 bases; unmatched junction bases: 7. There are 15 residues in the CDR3.

V and J are TRBV7-3 and TRBJ2-3, with TRBD2 matching over 8 bases. The CDR3 is 13 amino acids. CDR1 is SGHTA and CDR2 is FQGTGA in the germline V gene. V lost 8 bases, J lost 2 bases, and 3 bases stayed unmatched. The CDR3 sequence is CASRGGNTDTQYF. CDR3 bases: TGTGCCAGCCGGGGGGGTAACACAGATACGCAGTATTTT.

The CDR3 DNA follows: TGTGCCAGCAGCCTTCGGGGCTTCTATGGCTACACCTTC. This codes for CASSLRGFYGYTF. This rearrangement joins TRBV5-5 to TRBJ1-2; D possibly corresponds to TRBD1 (5 bases). Germline-derived CDR1 and CDR2 are SGHKS and YYEKEE (reference sequence). The CDR3 is 13 amino acids. Trimming stripped 4 bases from V and 4 bases from J, with 11 bases between.

The chain carries TRBV7-2 and TRBJ2-5, with unresolved D. This CDR3 region has 15 residues. Germline V gene lookup returns CDR1 SGHTA and CDR2 FQGNSA. The germline V and J ends were trimmed by 4 bases and 1 base, with 13 bases remaining between them. The CDR3 nucleotides read TGTGCCAGCAGCTCCCCACGCACCGTCCAAGAGACCCAGTACTTC. It specifies CASSSPRTVQETQYF.

The rearrangement links TRBV7-9 to TRBJ2-5, with D unresolved. The V gene's germline CDR1 is SEHNR and CDR2 FQNEAQ (reference sequence). Trimming took off 1 base at V and 1 base at J, with 10 bases between the two ends. The CDR3 runs to 15 residues. The CDR3 reads CASSLVLGSQETQYF. The CDR3, as DNA: TGTGCCAGCAGCTTAGTTTTAGGATCCCAAGAGACCCAGTACTTC.

The chain recombines TRBV30 with TRBJ2-5; the D gene is possibly TRBD1 (6 bases). The CDR3 spans 13 residues. Germline CDR1 and CDR2: GTSNPN and SVGIG (reference sequence). V shed 4 bases and J shed 4 bases, with 13 bases lying between them. Here the CDR3 DNA reads TGTGCCTGGAAGACCCAGACAGGAGAGACCCAGTACTTC. This encodes CAWKTQTGETQYF.

The chain recombines TRBV28 with TRBJ2-1; D is possibly TRBD1 (5 bases). Germline V gene lookup returns CDR1 MDHEN and CDR2 SYDVKM. CDR3 length: 16 residues. V was clipped by 3 bases and J by 7 bases, with 19 bases between them. The CDR3 coding sequence is TGTGCCAGCAGTTTGAGGACATCACTAAAAGGGAATGAGCAGTTCTTC. Amino acids: CASSLRTSLKGNEQFF.

The chain uses TRBV21-1 and TRBJ1-1. TRBV21-1 counts as a pseudogene. The CDR3 contains 11 residues. The CDR3 nucleotides are TGTGCCAGCAGCACGGGGTGTCGAGCTTTCTTT. As protein: CASSTGCRAFF.